The subject of this entry is one TCR beta chain. The data were obtained in a study of blood T cell repertoires in COVID-19. Germline trimming cut 1 base from V and 6 bases from J; bases unmatched to any gene: 21. The CDR3 runs to 20 residues. Germline CDR1 is MGHRA and CDR2 is YSYEKL. Measured with immunoSEQ multiplex PCR; TCRdb has only the in-frame clones, and not every one. The sample lists around 170,000 clones; about 83% were seen once. Material: peripheral blood. The chain uses TRBV4-1 and TRBJ1-1; 9 bases match TRBD1. This TCR was recovered from a woman aged 80 or over with acute or convalescent COVID-19. CDR3 DNA sequence: TGCGCCAGCAGCCAAGTGCTGCTTCAGGGACAGGGTTTGAGATCTGCTGAAGCTTTCTTT. This gives the protein CASSQVLLQGQGLRSAEAFF.